These 5 T cell receptor beta chains originate from one sample sequenced in a study of CD4 T cells in relation to SARS-CoV-2 and coronaviruses. Measured with immunoSEQ multiplex PCR; TCRdb has only the in-frame clones, and not every one. The data hold about 18,000 clones, with 70% to 85% observed a single time. The unexposed donors gave CD4+ T cells in about 2011-2019, prior to COVID-19. The cells were cultured for approximately ten days before CD4+ T cells were isolated. No antigen has been identified for these receptors. The sample taken for sequencing was CD4+ T cells from PBMCs, cultured in vitro. These receptors originate from a human donor in good health.

This chain uses TRBV6-5 with TRBJ1-6; D gene ambiguous. Germline loops: CDR1 MNHEY, CDR2 SVGAGI. This CDR3 contains 13 residues. The V end lost 2 bases, the J end lost 7 bases, and 6 bases lay between the germline ends. CDR3 nucleotide sequence: TGTGCCAGCAGTTACGTCAGGAATTCACCCCTCCACTTT. Protein: CASSYVRNSPLHF.

This chain uses TRBV5-6 with TRBJ2-1; D is perhaps TRBD1 (5 bases). This CDR3 is built from 17 residues. V was pared by 4 bases and J by 0 bases, with 17 bases between. Germline CDR1 and CDR2: SGHDT and YYEEEE. CDR3 loop: CASSLATVFSSYNEQFF. In nucleotides, the CDR3 is TGTGCCAGCAGCCTCGCGACAGTGTTTAGCTCCTACAATGAGCAGTTCTTC.

The chain has TRBV27 and TRBJ1-6, with a weak D call TRBD1 (5 bases). Germline values: CDR1 MNHEY, CDR2 SMNVEV (reference sequence). Trimming removed 0 bases at V and 13 bases at J, with 22 bases between. The CDR3 runs 17 residues. The CDR3 DNA is TGTGCCAGCAGTTTATCGTCCCGACTGGACTCCGGGGCTCCCCTCCACTTT. It yields the protein CASSLSSRLDSGAPLHF.

The chain links TRBV7-9 to TRBJ1-2; maybe TRBD1 (5 bases). This CDR3 spans 16 amino acids. V was trimmed by 1 base and J by 8 bases, leaving 20 bases between them. Germline V gene lookup returns CDR1 SEHNR and CDR2 FQNEAQ (reference sequence). This CDR3 is CASSLEIGTVSKGYTF. The CDR3 bases are TGTGCCAGCAGCTTAGAGATCGGGACGGTTAGTAAAGGCTACACCTTC.

V gene TRBV7-3 combines with J gene TRBJ2-1; D is unresolved. Deletions cut 3 bases from V and 7 bases from J, with 10 bases between. This CDR3 is built from 13 residues. Germline-derived CDR1 and CDR2 are SGHTA and FQGTGA. CDR3 loop: CASSFGQTNEQFF. The CDR3 DNA follows: TGTGCCAGCAGCTTCGGGCAGACGAATGAGCAGTTCTTC.